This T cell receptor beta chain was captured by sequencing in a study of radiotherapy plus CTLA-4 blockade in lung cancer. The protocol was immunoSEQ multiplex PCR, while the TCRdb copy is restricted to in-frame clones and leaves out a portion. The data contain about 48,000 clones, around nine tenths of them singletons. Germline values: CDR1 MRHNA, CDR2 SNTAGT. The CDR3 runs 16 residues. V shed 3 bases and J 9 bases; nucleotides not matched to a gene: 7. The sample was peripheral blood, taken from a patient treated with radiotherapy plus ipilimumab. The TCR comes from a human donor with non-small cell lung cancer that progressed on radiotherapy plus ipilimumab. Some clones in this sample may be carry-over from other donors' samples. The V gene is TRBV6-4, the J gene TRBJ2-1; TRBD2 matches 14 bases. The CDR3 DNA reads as TGTGCCAGCAGTGAGGGGACTAGCGGGAGATCCGCTGAGCAGTTCTTC. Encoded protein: CASSEGTSGRSAEQFF.